The clone carrying this T cell receptor beta chain was observed a single time. No antigen is known for it. The data were obtained in a study of Ad26.COV2.S vaccination and SARS-CoV-2 variants. Study-level background: Ad26.COV2.S arm of COV1001 included the donor. Findings of the study overall: Reportedly, spike-specific CD8+ and CD4+ T cell responses achieved substantial breadth once vaccination had taken place.

Clones were read by immunoSEQ multiplex PCR, and TCRdb kept only the in-frame ones, dropping some. The table includes 200,000 to 250,000 clones, 70% to 90% detected once. Stated treatment: over 15 received Ad26.COV2.S at low or high dose, single or two shots; roughly 5 received placebo; per-sample allocation not given. Following the first vaccine or placebo injection, samples were taken on day 63. Germline lookup yields CDR1 SGHNT and CDR2 YYREEE (reference sequence). The CDR3 is 15 amino acids. Trimming removed 2 bases from V and 0 bases from J, with 12 bases in between. The receptor comes from a person between 18 and 59 years old who received the Ad26.COV2.S COVID-19 vaccine or a placebo. This sequence joins TRBV5-4 and TRBJ2-7; possible D gene TRBD1, 5 bases. Sample: peripheral blood, taken in a trial of Ad26.COV2.S vaccine versus placebo. CDR3 in DNA: TGTGCCAGCAGCTTATCCCAGGGAAGCTCCTACGAGCAGTACTTC. Its protein is CASSLSQGSSYEQYF.